This entry lists 30 T cell receptor beta chains sequenced from one sample in a study of cytomegalovirus exposure and HLA in healthy donors. The PCR was carried out with 60 Vbeta primers and 13 Jbeta primers. Some clones are missing from TCRdb's copy, which holds only in-frame ones; the method was immunoSEQ multiplex PCR. The repertoire holds roughly 180,000 clones, with roughly 79% as singletons. The sequenced sample was PBMCs. All receptors come from a man aged 25-45 years in good health and CMV-seronegative.

This chain joins TRBV27 and TRBJ1-4; a weak D match, TRBD1 (5 bases). The CDR3 length is 16 residues. Trimming stripped 5 bases from V and 6 bases from J, with 19 bases between. Per germline, CDR1 MNHEY and CDR2 SMNVEV (reference sequence). In DNA, the CDR3 is TGTGCCAGCAGTCCCCTGGGGGGTAGGGTGGATGAAAAACTGTTTTTT. Translating it yields CASSPLGGRVDEKLFF.

This clone was detected only a few times. V is TRBV5-1 and J is TRBJ1-2, with D possibly matching TRBD1 (5 bases). Germline V gives CDR1 SGHRS, CDR2 YFSETQ. The length of the CDR3 is 15 residues. V lost 0 bases and J 0 bases, leaving 9 bases between the germline ends. CDR3 residues: CASSLGQIANYGYTF. The DNA of the CDR3 is TGCGCCAGCAGCTTGGGACAGATAGCTAACTATGGCTACACCTTC.

This clone was detected a few times. The chain uses TRBV4-3 and TRBJ2-7, with D possibly TRBD2 on 6 matching bases. Trimming removed 1 base from V and 7 bases from J, with 17 bases in between. This CDR3 region has 15 residues. In germline, CDR1 is LGHNA, CDR2 YSLEER. CDR3 amino acids: CASSQGAGSPREQYF. The CDR3 DNA reads as TGCGCCAGCAGCCAAGGGGCGGGATCCCCACGGGAGCAGTACTTC.

The chain joins TRBV5-1 to TRBJ2-5, with 8 bases lining up with TRBD2. Germline trimming cut 2 bases from V and 3 bases from J; bases unmatched to any gene: 6. The CDR3 runs 15 residues. Per germline, CDR1 SGHRS and CDR2 YFSETQ. CDR3 in amino acids: CASSLPAGDKETQYF. In DNA form, the CDR3 reads TGCGCCAGCAGCTTACCAGCGGGAGATAAAGAGACCCAGTACTTC.

The gene calls are TRBV6-6 and TRBJ1-1; D gene unclear. Between the trimmed V and J ends, which lost 8 bases and 0 bases, there was a span of 16 bases. Germline values: CDR1 MNHNY, CDR2 SVGAGI (reference sequence). The CDR3 runs to 15 residues. The CDR3 protein is CASCRRASLNTEAFF. The CDR3 DNA is TGTGCCAGCTGCCGGAGGGCCAGCTTGAACACTGAAGCTTTCTTT.

The CDR3 reads CASSQNPLAGGVQETQYF. The CDR3 nucleotides are TGTGCCAGCAGCCAAAATCCACTAGCGGGGGGAGTGCAAGAGACCCAGTACTTC. The chain joins TRBV7-2 to TRBJ2-5, with 12 bases identical to TRBD2. From germline, CDR1 is SGHTA and CDR2 FQGNSA. V lost 5 bases, J lost 2 bases, and 12 bases stayed unmatched. CDR3 size: 18 residues.

The J gene is TRBJ2-2, the V gene TRBV7-2; 7 nucleotides agree with TRBD2. Losses at the gene ends were 2 bases for V and 7 bases for J; bases not matched to a gene: 7. This CDR3 is built from 15 residues. Germline V gene sequence: CDR1 SGHTA, CDR2 FQGNSA. The DNA for the CDR3 is TGTGCCAGCAGCTTATTGGCGGGAGAAAACGGGGAGCTGTTTTTT. As protein: CASSLLAGENGELFF.

A single count supports this clone. The chain has TRBV5-6 and TRBJ1-5; D uncertain. The CDR3 has 15 residues. V was trimmed by 4 bases and J by 3 bases, leaving 14 bases between them. The germline gives CDR1 SGHDT, CDR2 YYEEEE. The CDR3 loop reads CASSPTPGINQPQHF. The CDR3 DNA follows: TGTGCCAGCAGCCCTACGCCGGGGATCAATCAGCCCCAGCATTTT.

The rearrangement joins TRBV2 to TRBJ2-1; 9 nucleotides match TRBD2. This CDR3 is 14 amino acids long. V gave up 6 bases and J gave up 7 bases; unmatched junction bases: 7. From germline, CDR1 is SNHLY and CDR2 FYNNEI. DNA of the CDR3: TGTGCCAGCAGCCGGACTAGCGCCCGTAATGAGCAGTTCTTC. It translates to CASSRTSARNEQFF.

The chain joins TRBV4-1 to TRBJ2-2; perhaps TRBD1 as D (5 bases). The V gene's germline CDR1 is MGHRA and CDR2 YSYEKL. This CDR3 spans 13 amino acids. Between the trimmed V and J ends, which lost 2 bases and 10 bases, there was a span of 11 bases. The CDR3 is CASSQPLGQELFF. CDR3 sequence (DNA): TGCGCCAGCAGCCAACCTCTAGGACAGGAGCTGTTTTTT.

The V gene is TRBV30, the J gene TRBJ2-7, with 7 bases identical to TRBD2. CDR1 is GTSNPN and CDR2 is SVGIG in the germline V gene (reference sequence). This CDR3 comprises 14 residues. V gave up 4 bases and J gave up 0 bases; unmatched junction bases: 6. For the CDR3, the DNA is TGTGCCTGGAACGAGCGGGACCCCTCCTACGAGCAGTACTTC. This codes for CAWNERDPSYEQYF.

This chain joins TRBV7-9 and TRBJ2-3, with 8 bases matching TRBD2. The CDR3 extends over 17 amino acids. V was pared by 5 bases and J by 5 bases, with 15 bases of the junction left unmatched. The germline CDR1 and CDR2 sequences are SEHNR and FQNEAQ (reference sequence). The CDR3 DNA reads TGTGCCAGCAGCCCGAATTTAGCGGGGCTACTGGGAGATACGCAGTATTTT. It yields the protein CASSPNLAGLLGDTQYF.

The chain is built from TRBV10-1 and TRBJ2-5, with TRBD2 matching over 7 bases. CDR1 is WNHNN and CDR2 is SYGVQD in the germline V gene (reference sequence). V trimming: 5 bases; J trimming: 5 bases; junction bases outside the gene matches: 8. The CDR3 has 14 residues. The CDR3 nucleotides read TGCGCCAGCAGTCCGGGCGGGAGTAGGGAGACCCAGTACTTC. Encoded protein: CASSPGGSRETQYF.

The V and J genes are TRBV27 and TRBJ2-3; 8 positions match TRBD2. The CDR3 is 16 residues long. With 3 bases clipped from V and 1 base from J, the junction kept 6 bases outside the gene matches. Germline assignment: CDR1 MNHEY and CDR2 SMNVEV (reference sequence). The CDR3 region has the DNA TGTGCCAGCAGTTTCGCGACTAGCGTGGGCACAGATACGCAGTATTTT. It is translated as CASSFATSVGTDTQYF.

The gene calls are TRBV28 and TRBJ2-5; unclear D gene. V lost 5 bases and J 9 bases, leaving 16 bases between the germline ends. The CDR3 runs 13 residues. Germline-derived CDR1 and CDR2 are MDHEN and SYDVKM. The CDR3 DNA is TGTGCCAGCAGTACCCCCCCACAGCACTCCCAGTACTTC. Its protein is CASSTPPQHSQYF. Looking up the rest from reference TRBV28 and TRBJ2-5 gives the full variable domain: DVKVTQSSRYLVKRTGEKVFLECVQDMDHENMFWYRQDPGLGLRLIYFSYDVKMKEKGDIPEGYSVSREKKERFSLILESASTNQTSMYLCASSTPPQHSQYFGPGTRLLVL.

J is TRBJ1-1 and V is TRBV6-1; D is uncertain. The CDR3 runs 15 residues. The V end was cut by 4 bases, the J end by 0 bases, with 12 bases between. Germline V gene lookup returns CDR1 MNHNS and CDR2 SASEGT. The CDR3 loop is CASSAAVLMNTEAFF. CDR3 DNA sequence: TGTGCCAGCAGTGCCGCAGTATTAATGAACACTGAAGCTTTCTTT.

The chain uses TRBV7-9 and TRBJ2-7; no clear D. CDR3 length: 12 amino acids. Germline CDR1 is SEHNR and CDR2 is FQNEAQ (reference sequence). Trimming removed 5 bases at V and 2 bases at J, with 7 bases between. Here the CDR3 reads CASSRTPYEQYF. The DNA of the CDR3 is TGTGCCAGCAGCCGCACTCCCTACGAGCAGTACTTC.

The DNA for the CDR3 is TGTGCCAGCAGTGCTGCTTCAGGAAACCCTTCCTACGAGCAGTACTTC. Protein sequence: CASSAASGNPSYEQYF. V gene TRBV28 combines with J gene TRBJ2-7; D not certain. The length of the CDR3 is 16 residues. Germline CDR1 MDHEN, CDR2 SYDVKM. Trimming removed 5 bases from V and 1 base from J, with 18 bases in between.

The CDR3 loop reads CASSIGQGNTEAFF. Written as DNA, the CDR3 is TGTGCCAGTAGTATAGGCCAGGGGAACACTGAAGCTTTCTTT. The J gene is TRBJ1-1, the V gene TRBV19, with D perhaps TRBD1 (5 bases). Trimming stripped 1 base from V and 1 base from J, with 7 bases between. Germline values: CDR1 LNHDA, CDR2 SQIVND (reference sequence). CDR3 size: 14 residues.

V and J are TRBV21-1 and TRBJ1-5. TRBV21-1 is a documented pseudogene. This CDR3 spans 18 amino acids. CDR3 nucleotide sequence: TGTGCCAGCAGCAAAGATTGGGGTAGGAGGGTAAGCAATCAGCCCCAGCATTTT. Its protein is CASSKDWGRRVSNQPQHF.

The V gene is TRBV5-4, the J gene TRBJ2-1, with 11 bases that match TRBD1. The length of the CDR3 is 18 residues. The germline gives CDR1 SGHNT, CDR2 YYREEE (reference sequence). Germline trimming cut 4 bases from V and 7 bases from J; bases unmatched to any gene: 16. CDR3 DNA: TGTGCCAGCAGCAACCTCCGGGACAGGGGGTGGGGGTGGAATGAGCAGTTCTTC. Encoded protein: CASSNLRDRGWGWNEQFF.

The chain couples TRBV7-9 to TRBJ2-3; D perhaps matches TRBD2 (5 bases). This CDR3 has 17 amino acids. Trimming stripped 4 bases from V and 0 bases from J, with 17 bases between. Germline-derived CDR1 and CDR2 are SEHNR and FQNEAQ (reference sequence). The CDR3 protein is CASSSPTGSASTDTQYF. CDR3 sequence (DNA): TGTGCCAGCAGCTCCCCCACGGGGTCTGCTAGCACAGATACGCAGTATTTT.

The rearrangement links TRBV11-2 to TRBJ2-4; 8 bases are a match to TRBD1. The CDR3 runs 15 residues. V lost 4 bases and J lost 8; bases outside the gene matches: 10. Germline lookup yields CDR1 SGHAT and CDR2 FQNNGV. The CDR3 sequence is CASSYALDRVDIQYF. Written as DNA, the CDR3 is TGTGCCAGCAGCTACGCGCTGGACAGGGTTGACATTCAGTACTTC.

V and J are TRBV5-6 and TRBJ2-3; 8 bases are a match to TRBD2. V gave up 4 bases and J gave up 2 bases; unmatched junction bases: 9. The germline CDR1 and CDR2 sequences are SGHDT and YYEEEE. CDR3 length equals 16 residues. In DNA, the CDR3 is TGTGCCAGCAGCCTCAAACTAGCGGAGCCCACAGATACGCAGTATTTT. It codes for CASSLKLAEPTDTQYF.

In its sample, this clone was seen a few times. This sequence joins TRBV28 and TRBJ1-2; weak D call: TRBD1 (6 bases). The germline CDR1 and CDR2 sequences are MDHEN and SYDVKM. Trimming stripped 5 bases from V and 2 bases from J, with 12 bases between. The CDR3 has 14 amino acids. The CDR3 loop is CASSRDTDNYGYTF. The CDR3 DNA reads TGTGCCAGCAGTAGGGACACCGACAACTATGGCTACACCTTC.

Only a few counts were recorded for this clone. V is TRBV10-3 and J is TRBJ2-7; 7 bases are shared with TRBD1. This CDR3 contains 14 residues. The germline CDR1 and CDR2 sequences are ENHRY and SYGVKD. V was clipped by 5 bases and J by 4 bases; unmatched bases: 8. The CDR3 protein is CAISPDRVIYEQYF. The CDR3, as DNA: TGTGCCATCAGTCCAGACAGGGTTATATACGAGCAGTACTTC.

The chain joins TRBV6-5 to TRBJ2-3; 9 bases map to TRBD2. Germline-derived CDR1 and CDR2 are MNHEY and SVGAGI. This CDR3 region has 14 residues. With V trimmed by 6 bases and J by 5 bases, 6 bases remained unmatched. The CDR3 protein is CASRSGGRGDTQYF. Here the CDR3 DNA reads TGTGCCAGCAGAAGCGGGGGGCGGGGAGATACGCAGTATTTT.

V and J are TRBV30 and TRBJ2-3; TRBD2 aligns across 9 bases. CDR1 is GTSNPN, CDR2 SVGIG, per germline (reference sequence). The J segment lost 11 bases and the V segment lost 3 bases, leaving 9 bases of the junction unmatched. This CDR3 spans 13 amino acids. CDR3 region: CAWSPLRSGRQYF. Here the CDR3 DNA reads TGTGCCTGGAGCCCCCTCCGTAGCGGGAGGCAGTATTTT.

V usage is TRBV7-2 and J usage is TRBJ1-6, with 7 bases matching TRBD1. The junction had 3 bases not matched to a gene; V was cut back by 2 bases and J by 5 bases. Germline V gene lookup returns CDR1 SGHTA and CDR2 FQGNSA. The CDR3 has 15 amino acids. CDR3: CASSLQTGNNSPLHF. Written as DNA, the CDR3 is TGTGCCAGCAGCTTACAGACAGGGAATAATTCACCCCTCCACTTT.

A word on this clone: At one end the junction does not follow the germline gene, possibly because of a read error. CDR3 loop: CAWSVQATAEETF. Written as DNA, the CDR3 is TGTGCCTGGAGTGTACAGGCGACCGCTGAAGAGACCTTC. The V gene is TRBV30, the J gene TRBJ2-7, with a weak D call TRBD1 (5 bases). Germline V CDR1 and CDR2: GTSNPN, SVGIG (reference sequence). This CDR3 contains 13 residues.